This T cell receptor (beta chain) appears in the sequencing data of a study of breast tumors, draining lymph nodes, adjacent tissues (dated by TCRdb to between 2015 and 2016). Looking at the study overall: TCR beta repertoires were compared across tumor, adjacent nontumor tissue and axillary lymph nodes obtained from breast cancer patients. In human breast cancer, the study set out to evaluate how tumor, surrounding tissue and draining lymph node repertoires relate to one another and whether T cells may move between these sites.

Sequencing used an Illumina HiSeq 2000. TCR beta chain libraries were generated through multiplex PCR amplification. The amplified TCR beta chain products were analyzed by high-throughput sequencing. TCRdb reworked the public reads: Q25 trimming with fastp, MiXCR clone assembly, productive beta chains retained. Each record represents a unique CDR3 protein, reported with the most common genes and DNA among its rows. The sample records some 150,000 distinct CDR3 sequences, about a fifth of which are singletons. Roughly 2.8% of the sample comes from the top ten. The CDR3 holds 16 amino acids from the cysteine to the phenylalanine. Just CDR3 DNA is preserved here, 48 bases in frame from base 1. CDR1 and CDR2 (SGHRS, YFSETQ) derive from the germline V gene. V is cut back by 0 bases and J by 2 bases, with 2 bases in the junction unmatched. About this clonotype: There is no known antigen for this receptor. This sequence may be a read error, since a much larger clone differs from it by one base.

What the authors observed across the whole study: The study presented the conclusion that tumor T cells originate in lymph nodes as consistent with a hypothesis, not as something directly demonstrated. Tumor and nontumor tissue repertoires were significantly more similar in luminal-like than in basal-like breast cancer. T-cell repertoire diversity in tumors was found to be lower than in lymph nodes but higher than in nontumor tissue, and preferential V and J gene usage was observed. The data were considered consistent with the idea that most tumor T cells come from the lymph node and then expand in tumor tissue.

The lymph node samples were taken from the axillary draining lymph nodes of breast cancer patients. The receptor was derived from a female donor with breast cancer. Some clones in this sample may be carry-over from other donors' samples. The rearranged chain carries TRBV5-1 and TRBJ2-5; 12 bases in the junction line up with TRBD2. Sequencing used axillary lymph node tissue. The CDR3 sequence is CASSLGTSGAQETQYF. The DNA sequence reads TGCGCCAGCAGCTTGGGGACTAGCGGGGCACAAGAGACCCAGTACTTC.